This TCR beta chain emerged from a study of T cells in Graves' hyperthyroidism and ophthalmopathy. For the study at large: Upon initial diagnosis and before any treatment, peripheral blood was collected.

Authors of the study amplified TCR beta CDR3 regions from RNA transcripts. HTBI primers were the set used in a first-round RT-PCR of the TCR CDR3. MiXCR was run by TCRdb on the multiplex PCR reads, yielding one entry per CDR3 protein. This sample has around 720,000 distinct CDR3 sequences, with 35% found just once. This clonotype showed up many times. Its antigen is unidentified. For Graves' hyperthyroidism to be stable, ophthalmopathy could not progress within 18 months. The hyperthyroidism was newly diagnosed and had lasted under 2 months; the patients were aged 18 to 65. Findings of the study overall: Ophthalmopathy got predicted by the model a median roughly six months before its onset.

This receptor was obtained from a woman between 35 and 50 years old with Graves' hyperthyroidism. Material for sequencing was blood.

CDR3 nucleotides: TGTGCCAGCAGGTCGGACGGCGTGGGGCGTAATGAAAAACTGTTTTTT. The encoded protein is CASRSDGVGRNEKLFF. The V and J genes are TRBV12-3 or TRBV12-4 and TRBJ1-4, with TRBD1 as a possible D gene (5 bases). Trimming pared 6 bases from V and 4 bases from J, leaving 18 bases between. The CDR3 runs to 16 residues.